This T cell receptor beta chain came from a study of tumor-infiltrating lymphocytes in primary liver carcinoma. On the study more broadly: All patients, whether men or women, fell within 30 to 69 years of age.

Synthesis of TCR beta cDNA was carried out from 500 ng total RNA with a constant-region primer. Slightly modified ARM-PCR served as the procedure for the TCR beta libraries. These libraries came from three rounds of nested multiplex PCR. TRBV1-TRBV30 forward primers paired with a C-beta reverse primer drove the first two PCR rounds, about 9 cycles each. TCRdb recomputed calls from the multiplex PCR reads with MiXCR, one row per CDR3 protein. The profile shows about 200,000 distinct CDR3 sequences, about two thirds of them singletons. CDR3 length: 17 amino acids. Per the germline V gene, CDR1 is SQVTM and CDR2 is ANQGSEA. A note on this clonotype: At one of its ends the junction is not consistent with the germline gene, which may arise from a read error.

The authors took blood RNA from unsorted whole blood and also extracted germline DNA. The chain combines TRBV29-1 with TRBJ2-2, with 11 bases lining up with TRBD2. Sequencing input: peripheral blood. This TCR derives from a woman aged 55-69 years with primary liver carcinoma and hepatitis B virus infection. CDR3 region: CSVGADGSGRDHGEPYF. The CDR3 nucleotides read TGCAGCGTTGGGGCAGATGGTAGCGGGAGGGATCACGGGGAGCCGTATTTT.